This record concerns one T cell receptor beta chain sequence. Its specificity is not known. There are 17 residues in the CDR3. CDR1 is SGHVS, CDR2 FNYEAQ, per germline. Trimming removed 3 bases from V and 0 bases from J; junction bases left unmatched: 8. The sample belongs to a study of identical twins. MiXCR, run by TCRdb on the 5' RACE reads, gives a single entry per CDR3 protein. The table has 350,000 or so distinct CDR3 sequences, 10% to 15% seen once. Study results and caveats: Out-of-frame alpha sequences shared by twins showed excess low generation probability.

The same sample was also studied in work on yellow fever vaccine responses in identical twins.

The source is a woman younger than 30 in good health. V usage is TRBV7-6 and J usage is TRBJ2-7, with 10 nucleotides matching TRBD2. Sequenced: CD8+ T cells sorted from blood. CDR3 loop: CASSFSSGRTSSYEQYF. Here the CDR3 DNA reads TGTGCCAGCAGCTTTAGTAGCGGGAGGACTAGCTCCTACGAGCAGTACTTC.